What follows are 3 T cell receptor beta chains derived from one specimen sequenced in a study of response to subunit inactivated influenza vaccine. Each CDR3 protein is one row after TCRdb ran MiXCR on the RT-PCR reads. The sample lists 500,000 or so distinct CDR3 sequences; approximately 11% were seen once. The specimen comprised PBMCs from blood, sampled 45 days after vaccination. Receptor source: a man aged 50-59 years who received an inactivated influenza vaccine.

This clonotype has at least ten counts. J is TRBJ1-2 and V is TRBV28; D unresolved. Germline V lookup: CDR1 MDHEN, CDR2 SYDVKM. The CDR3 loop spans 14 amino acids. Trimming removed 6 bases from V and 4 bases from J, with 15 bases in between. CDR3 in amino acids: CASSNRAELYGYTF. In DNA form, the CDR3 reads TGTGCCAGCAGCAATAGGGCAGAACTCTATGGCTACACCTTC.

This clonotype came up a few times. The chain employs TRBV11-2 and TRBJ2-7; D may be TRBD2 (5 bases). The CDR3 is 13 amino acids. The germline gives CDR1 SGHAT, CDR2 FQNNGV. V was pared by 5 bases and J by 7 bases, with 15 bases between. This CDR3 reads CASSPGSGGEQYF. The CDR3 DNA reads as TGTGCCAGCAGCCCTGGATCAGGCGGGGAGCAGTACTTC.

This clonotype was seen a few times. The chain is built from TRBV7-9 and TRBJ2-7; the match to TRBD2 covers 8 bases. Germline V lookup: CDR1 SEHNR, CDR2 FQNEAQ (reference sequence). Germline trimming cut 0 bases from V and 13 bases from J; bases unmatched to any gene: 5. The length of the CDR3 is 12 residues. CDR3 coding DNA: TGTGCCAGCAGCTTAGCCGCTAGCGGGTTATACTTC. Amino acids: CASSLAASGLYF.